This T cell receptor beta chain emerged from a study of T cells in Graves' hyperthyroidism and ophthalmopathy (dated by TCRdb to about 2019). About the full investigation: Peripheral blood was sampled at the time of initial diagnosis, prior to any treatment. The 100 discovery patients were randomly split 7:3 into training and test sets. Following sampling, methimazole starting at 30 mg daily was given to hyperthyroidism patients, and high-dose intravenous methylprednisolone was given to ophthalmopathy patients. Whether ophthalmopathy could be predicted prospectively was tested in an independent validation cohort made up of 18 to 20 hyperthyroidism patients plus 17 patients who later progressed to ophthalmopathy. The study also compared thyroid tissue and blood T-cell repertoires from about 6 Graves' hyperthyroidism patients. TCR V-J signatures able to tell the groups apart were searched for in a discovery cohort of 90 to 100 patients, of whom around 43 had Graves' ophthalmopathy and 55 to 65 had stable Graves' hyperthyroidism. TCR Vbeta CDR3 sequencing of fewer than 150 peripheral blood samples (fewer than 45 ophthalmopathy, about 75 hyperthyroidism and roughly 17 progressor patients) is reported in the paper.

Amplification of TCR beta CDR3 regions was carried out from RNA transcripts. A first-round RT-PCR of the TCR CDR3 used the HTBI primer set with the Qiagen OneStep RT-PCR kit. Libraries were constructed in a second round of multiplex PCR, after which size selection and purification were carried out. Sequencing of the libraries was done on an Illumina HiSeq2000 using paired-end 100 bp reads. The study's processing was this. SOAPnuke was used to process the raw data, removing reads that contained adapters or uncalled bases, had a mean Phred below 15, or lacked an exact match to the constant primer or identifier. COPE v1.2.5 was used to merge high-quality paired reads, and clonotypes were defined as unique nucleotide sequences. MiTCR v1.1 was used to align the clonotypes against IMGT TRBV, TRBD and TRBJ reference segments. Only V-J combinations with frequency above 0.0001, covering 99% to 99.2% of repertoires, were analysed. The TCS score was defined as the ratio of F50 (clonal expansion) to E x V (chaos), calculated using BLOSUM62-based TCRdist between CDR3 peptides within each V-J. Welch's t-statistics and random forest reduced 500 to 550 V-J features to 10 to 15, which were used in a naive Bayes classifier (R e1071). In TCRdb, the public reads were trimmed at Q25 with fastp and aligned with MiXCR, with productive beta chains retained. Rows merge per CDR3 protein into single entries with the most common DNA and genes. The V and J calls reflect TCRdb's pipeline rather than the authors' work. Here the sample has some 500,000 distinct CDR3 sequences; roughly 16% occur a single time. Jointly, the top ten make up approximately 32% of the sample.

The research as a whole found: In cross-validation, a model built on a 13 V-J signature told ophthalmopathy apart from stable hyperthyroidism with under 90% sensitivity and around 84% specificity, and in testing the same model reached 80%/75%. Blood samples also contained most of the expanded thyroid clonotypes (frequency above 0.001), which suggests that blood repertoires may reflect thyroid immune responses. In validation, the model predicted progression to ophthalmopathy with 55% to 71% sensitivity and around 72% specificity, a median of around 6.6 months before onset. Sample size was not statistically predetermined, and blinding of investigators to group allocation was not performed.

Moderately to severely active disease, a Clinical Activity Score of at least 3, a NOSPECS grade of at least 4, and a duration under 3 months were present in ophthalmopathy patients. The study excluded patients with uncontrolled infections, other autoimmune diseases, pregnancy or lactation. Diagnoses were based on clinical symptoms, serum thyroxine and TRAb, thyroid ultrasound and orbital computed tomography. PBMCs were separated from roughly 9.6 ml of fresh peripheral blood using Ficoll-Paque density gradient centrifugation. Total RNA was extracted with Trizol reagent, and quality was checked on an Agilent 2100 Bioanalyzer. The sample holds many counts of this clonotype. Its cognate antigen has yet to be identified. It has no much larger one-base neighbor in the sample; base qualities were not kept. CDR1 and CDR2, looked up from the germline V gene, are MDHEN and SYDVKM. The CDR3 runs 13 residues from the cysteine to the phenylalanine. Just the 39-base CDR3 DNA is kept, in frame starting at base 1. V and J are truncated by 3 bases and 5 bases respectively, leaving an intervening sequence of 10 bases.

Sequenced input: blood. The sequence derives from a woman aged 25 to 45 with Graves' ophthalmopathy. The sequence is built from TRBV28 and TRBJ2-5, with no reliable assignment of the D segment. At the DNA level, the sequence is TGTGCCAGCAGTTTTCCGGGTCTCGAGACCCAGTACTTC. Its protein is CASSFPGLETQYF.